This T cell receptor beta chain was identified during a study of T cell repertoires in ileal Crohn's disease. Across the study: Patients had a median approximately 7.8-year disease duration, and approximately 35% were active smokers. About half of patients got postoperative therapy: about twelve thiopurines, roughly 19 anti-TNF.

Each sample's TCRB immunosequencing used five hundred nanograms of biopsy DNA. Data came from immunoSEQ multiplex PCR; TCRdb stores just in-frame clones and leaves some out. The data contain over 9,500 clones, about 80% of them seen just once; the ten biggest clones take up around 25%. Study outcomes and limitations: Sorted CD8 T cells held more high-frequency clones than CD4.

A remark on this clone: Its target is not known.

The CDR3 consists of 14 residues. The V end was cut by 4 bases, the J end by 0 bases, with 9 bases between. Germline V CDR1 and CDR2: SQVTM, ANQGSEA. The sequence was collected from an adult with Crohn's disease. The chain combines TRBV29-1 with TRBJ2-2; a weak D match, TRBD1 (6 bases). Sequencing was performed on ileal tissue. The CDR3 DNA follows: TGCAGCGTTGGGACAGACGCGAACACCGGGGAGCTGTTTTTT. Its protein is CSVGTDANTGELFF.